Listed below are T cell receptor beta chains from one sample, sequenced in a study of CD8 T cells in Susac syndrome. TCRdb itself ran the immunoSEQ multiplex PCR reads through MiXCR, one entry per CDR3 protein. The sample lists around 200,000 distinct CDR3 sequences, 92% occurring once. The sample taken for sequencing was CD8+ T cells from PBMCs. All receptors come from a human donor with multiple sclerosis. Both conserved end residues are part of each CDR3. D genes are given only for firm matches. The listing skips clone size in some rows; elsewhere it reads once, few, many or a size class.

-,TRBJ1-6,TRBV2,-,TGTGCCAGCAGTGAAGCGGTGGGATTTGATTCACCCCTCCACTTT,CASSEAVGFDSPLHF
-,TRBJ1-2,TRBV29-1,-,TGCAGCGTTGAGGGGGAAGACTATGGCTACACCTTC,CSVEGEDYGYTF
-,TRBJ2-1,TRBV5-1,-,TGCGCCAGCAGCCAATATTCCAATGAGCAGTTCTTC,CASSQYSNEQFF
TRBD2,TRBJ2-1,TRBV4-1,-,TGCGCCAGCAGCCAAGAAGGCTCGGGGACTAGCGGGATGGGGCCTTACAATGAGCAGTTCTTC,CASSQEGSGTSGMGPYNEQFF
-,TRBJ1-1,TRBV7-2,-,TGTGCCAGCAGCTGGGTGGGAACGGATGAAGCTTTCTTT,CASSWVGTDEAFF
TRBD1,TRBJ2-6,TRBV4-1,-,TGCGCCAGCAGCCGGCAGGGACAGGGGGCGCTTGGGGCCAACGTCCTGACTTTC,CASSRQGQGALGANVLTF
TRBD1,TRBJ1-2,TRBV20-1,-,TGCAGTGCTGTAGACAGGGACTTCTATGGCTACACCTTC,CSAVDRDFYGYTF
-,TRBJ2-6,TRBV7-8,once,TGTGCCAGCAGCTTAGCGGAGTGGCAGGGTGAAATCTCTGGGGCCAACGTCCTGACTTTC,CASSLAEWQGEISGANVLTF
TRBD1,TRBJ1-4,TRBV19,-,TGTGCCAGTAGTATCTCGGGACAGGGGAGGCGTGGTGAAAAACTGTTTTTT,CASSISGQGRRGEKLFF
TRBD1,TRBJ1-1,TRBV20-1,-,TGCAGTGCTTCGACAGGGGGCACTGAAGCTTTCTTT,CSASTGGTEAFF
-,TRBJ2-7,TRBV7-9,-,TGTGCCAGCAGCTTAGGTTCGGGAGTAGACCCCTACGAGCAGTACTTC,CASSLGSGVDPYEQYF
TRBD2,TRBJ2-1,TRBV9,once,TGTGCCAGCAGCGTAGGTGGCGGGAGCCTCTACAATGAGCAGTTCTTC,CASSVGGGSLYNEQFF
-,TRBJ1-2,TRBV29-1,-,TGCAGCGATACACCCTATGGCTACACCTTC,CSDTPYGYTF
TRBD2,TRBJ2-5,TRBV27,-,TGTGCCAGCAGTTCCGGCAGCGGGAGGATTGGGGAGACCCAGTACTTC,CASSSGSGRIGETQYF
-,TRBJ1-2,TRBV7-9,-,TGTGCCAGCAGAGGACTTACAGGGTTTCATGGCTACACCTTC,CASRGLTGFHGYTF
-,TRBJ1-6,TRBV4-3,-,TGCGCCAGCAGCCAAGATAGAGGCTCAGCTAATTCACCCCTCCACTTT,CASSQDRGSANSPLHF
-,TRBJ2-1,TRBV19,-,TGTGCCAGTAGTAACGGCGTCTACAATGAGCAGTTCTTC,CASSNGVYNEQFF
TRBD2,TRBJ2-7,TRBV7-9,-,TGTGCCAGCAGTCCCGGACTAGCGGGGGGAGGGTACGAGCAGTACTTC,CASSPGLAGGGYEQYF
-,TRBJ1-2,TRBV7-9,-,TGTGCCAGCAGCTCCCCCGGCCAGACGAATGGCTACACCTTC,CASSSPGQTNGYTF
-,TRBJ2-7,TRBV5-1,-,TGCGCCAGCAACCTCGAGACAGACTCTTCCTACGAGCAGTACTTC,CASNLETDSSYEQYF
-,TRBJ1-1,TRBV13,-,TGTGCCAGCAGCTTAGCGGGCCGCCGCTGGAAGAACACTGAAGCTTTCTTT,CASSLAGRRWKNTEAFF
-,TRBJ2-2,TRBV9,-,TGTGCCAGCAGCGTAGTCCCTAGCGCTACCGGGGAGCTGTTTTTT,CASSVVPSATGELFF
-,TRBJ1-6,TRBV27,-,TGTGCCAGCAGTTTAGGGGGGTTCTATAATTCACCCCTCCACTTT,CASSLGGFYNSPLHF
TRBD2,TRBJ2-1,TRBV6-2/TRBV6-3,-,TGTGCCAGCAGTTATGGGACTAGCGGGTTCTCCTACAATGAGCAGTTCTTC,CASSYGTSGFSYNEQFF
TRBD2,TRBJ2-2,TRBV4-1,-,TGCGCCAGCAGCCCTAGCGCTAGCGGGAACACCGGGGAGCTGTTTTTT,CASSPSASGNTGELFF
-,TRBJ2-7,TRBV5-6,-,TGTGCCAGCAGCGCGGGCGGATGGGAGCAGTACTTC,CASSAGGWEQYF
TRBD2,TRBJ2-3,TRBV7-9,-,TGTGCCAGCAGCCTCGAGCGGGAGAGCGAAACAGATACGCAGTATTTT,CASSLERESETDTQYF
TRBD1,TRBJ1-4,TRBV11-2,-,TGTGCCAGCAGCCGCCGGGACAGGGGTCCTATCTCAACTAATGAAAAACTGTTTTTT,CASSRRDRGPISTNEKLFF
TRBD1,TRBJ1-1,TRBV11-3,-,TGTGCCAGCAGCTCCTTAATAGGACAGGAAGTCGTGAACACTGAAGCTTTCTTT,CASSSLIGQEVVNTEAFF
-,TRBJ1-5,TRBV19,-,TGTGCCAGTAGTATAGTAAGCGGCCGGGATAGCAATCAGCCCCAGCATTTT,CASSIVSGRDSNQPQHF
TRBD2,TRBJ2-3,TRBV9,-,TGTGCCAGCAGCGTAGCCGGGACTAGCGGGAAGGGTACGCAGTATTTT,CASSVAGTSGKGTQYF
TRBD1,TRBJ1-2,TRBV27,-,TGTGCCAGCAGTTTAGGGACAGGAAAAAACTATGGCTACACCTTC,CASSLGTGKNYGYTF
-,TRBJ2-7,TRBV30,once,TGTGCCTGGAGTGGACGGGGGTACGACGAGCAGTACTTC,CAWSGRGYDEQYF
-,TRBJ1-3,TRBV5-6,-,TGTGCCAGCAGCGCGACCGGACCGCTCAGCTCTGGAAACACCATATATTTT,CASSATGPLSSGNTIYF
-,TRBJ2-1,TRBV4-1,-,TGCGCCAGCAGCCAAGGAGAGGGAGATGAGCAGTTCTTC,CASSQGEGDEQFF
TRBD1,TRBJ1-1,TRBV15,-,TGTGCCACCAGCCTCACGACAGGGATGAACACTGAAGCTTTCTTT,CATSLTTGMNTEAFF
-,TRBJ1-1,TRBV7-9,-,TGTGCCAGCAGCGGGGTGCGGGGAGAGACTGAAGCTTTCTTT,CASSGVRGETEAFF
-,TRBJ1-1,TRBV7-9,-,TGTGCCAGCAGCTTATGGGACGGTGAAGCTTTCTTT,CASSLWDGEAFF
TRBD2,TRBJ2-3,TRBV10-1,-,TGCGCCAGCAGTGACATCCGGACTAGCGGCGCAGATACGCAGTATTTT,CASSDIRTSGADTQYF
-,TRBJ1-3,TRBV20-1,-,TGCAGTGCTAGGTCCTCTGGAAACACCATATATTTT,CSARSSGNTIYF
-,TRBJ2-7,TRBV19,-,TGTGCCAGTAGTATGTTCGGTTCCGGGAGACCCTACGAGCAGTACTTC,CASSMFGSGRPYEQYF
-,TRBJ1-2,TRBV9,-,TGTGCCAGCAGCGCCTCCTATGGCTACACCTTC,CASSASYGYTF
TRBD2,TRBJ2-1,TRBV4-3,-,TGCGCCAGCAGCCAAGACTGGGGCGGGAGAGGGGTAAATGAGCAGTTCTTC,CASSQDWGGRGVNEQFF
-,TRBJ2-1,TRBV7-3,-,TGTGCCAGCAGCTTAACAACGGGGCTGCCGAGCGATGAGCAGTTCTTC,CASSLTTGLPSDEQFF
TRBD2,TRBJ2-5,TRBV3-1,-,TGTGCCAGCAGCCACCCTAGGGCTAGCGGGCCCCAAGAGACCCAGTACTTC,CASSHPRASGPQETQYF
-,TRBJ1-1,TRBV4-2,-,TGTGCCAGCACCATGGGCGTATCAGGGGCTAATACTGAAGCTTTCTTT,CASTMGVSGANTEAFF
-,TRBJ1-2,TRBV30,-,TGTGCCTGGAGTGGCAACTACCGGGGCGGCTACACCTTC,CAWSGNYRGGYTF
TRBD2,TRBJ2-7,TRBV12-3/TRBV12-4,few,TGTGCCAGCACCTCTGGGGGGGATTTAAACGAGCAGTACTTC,CASTSGGDLNEQYF